The TCR beta chain under discussion was sequenced for a study of somatic mutations in cytotoxic T cells in rheumatoid arthritis. Study details: Patients had 25 to 30 ml EDTA blood drawn right after diagnosis, before any treatment. Sorting by flow gave nearly 100% purity for some V beta antibody-stained T-cell populations, including V beta1+ cells sequenced for TCRB.

Notes on this clone: Its antigen is undetermined.

Points from the study as a whole: With advancing age, CD8+ clonality climbed in rheumatoid arthritis patients but did not rise in healthy controls. Clonality measured in CD8+ T cells did not differ significantly between rheumatoid arthritis patients and age-matched healthy controls.

The V gene's germline CDR1 is LGHNT and CDR2 FRNRAP. Trimming shortened V by 3 bases and J by 5 bases, and 20 bases separated the two germline ends. This CDR3 contains 17 residues. TCRdb keeps only in-frame clones here, not all; method: immunoSEQ multiplex PCR. The sample comprises approximately 19,000 clones, 60% to 85% of which are singletons, and 25% to 30% rests with the top ten. This rearrangement joins TRBV12-5 to TRBJ1-5; D is uncertain. Sequenced: CD8+ T cells sorted from blood. The sequence came from an adult with rheumatoid arthritis. CDR3 loop: CASGFKTEGPHYQPQHF. The CDR3 nucleotides read TGTGCTAGTGGTTTTAAAACCGAAGGACCTCATTATCAGCCCCAGCATTTT.